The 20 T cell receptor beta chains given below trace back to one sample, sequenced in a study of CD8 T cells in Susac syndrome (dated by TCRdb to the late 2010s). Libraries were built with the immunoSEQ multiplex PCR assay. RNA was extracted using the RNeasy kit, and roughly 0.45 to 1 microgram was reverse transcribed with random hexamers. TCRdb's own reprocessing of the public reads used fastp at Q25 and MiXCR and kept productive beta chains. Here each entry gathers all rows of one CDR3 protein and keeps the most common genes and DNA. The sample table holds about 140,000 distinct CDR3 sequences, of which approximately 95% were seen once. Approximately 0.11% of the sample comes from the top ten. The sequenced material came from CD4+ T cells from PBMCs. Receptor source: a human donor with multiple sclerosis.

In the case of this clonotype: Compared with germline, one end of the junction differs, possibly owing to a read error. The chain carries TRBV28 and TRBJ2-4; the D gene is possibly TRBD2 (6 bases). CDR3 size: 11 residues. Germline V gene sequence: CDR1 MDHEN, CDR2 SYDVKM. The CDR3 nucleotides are TGTGCCAGCAGTTTAGGGGGGAATGTGCACTTC. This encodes CASSLGGNVHF.

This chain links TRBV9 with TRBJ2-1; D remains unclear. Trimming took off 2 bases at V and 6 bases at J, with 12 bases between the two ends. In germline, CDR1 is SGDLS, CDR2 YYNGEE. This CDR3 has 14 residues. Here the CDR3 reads CASSVAILGNEQFF. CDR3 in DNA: TGTGCCAGCAGCGTGGCCATTTTAGGCAATGAGCAGTTCTTC.

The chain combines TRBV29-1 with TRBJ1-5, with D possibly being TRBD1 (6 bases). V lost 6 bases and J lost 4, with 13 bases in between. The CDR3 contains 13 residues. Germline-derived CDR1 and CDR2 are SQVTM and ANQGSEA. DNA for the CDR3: TGCAGCGTCCGGAACAGGGAAAATCAGCCCCAGCATTTT. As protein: CSVRNRENQPQHF.

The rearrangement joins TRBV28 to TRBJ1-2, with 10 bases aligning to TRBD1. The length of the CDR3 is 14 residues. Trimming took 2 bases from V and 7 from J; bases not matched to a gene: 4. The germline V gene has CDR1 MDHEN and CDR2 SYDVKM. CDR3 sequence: CASSLPGTGAGYTF. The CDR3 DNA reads TGTGCCAGCAGTTTACCGGGGACAGGGGCTGGCTACACCTTC.

CDR3 DNA: TGCGCCAGCAGTCACGGTGGATTCTATGGCTACACCTTC. Protein: CASSHGGFYGYTF. The J gene is TRBJ1-2, the V gene TRBV23-1; D remains ambiguous. TRBV23-1 is labeled an ORF, and its function is uncertain. The CDR3 is 13 residues long. V shed 3 bases and J shed 4 bases, with 9 bases lying between them.

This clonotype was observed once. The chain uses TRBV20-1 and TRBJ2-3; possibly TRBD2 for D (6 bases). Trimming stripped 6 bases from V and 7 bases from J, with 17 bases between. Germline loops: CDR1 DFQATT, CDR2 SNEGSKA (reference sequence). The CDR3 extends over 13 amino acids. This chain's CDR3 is CSAGRTPGNTQYF. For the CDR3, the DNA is TGCAGTGCGGGGAGGACCCCGGGAAATACGCAGTATTTT.

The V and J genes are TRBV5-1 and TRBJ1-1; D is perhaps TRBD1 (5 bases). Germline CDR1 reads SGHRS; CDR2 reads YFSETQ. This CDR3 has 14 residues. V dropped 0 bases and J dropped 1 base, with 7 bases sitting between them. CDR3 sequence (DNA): TGCGCCAGCAGCTTGGTGGGGCGGAACACTGAAGCTTTCTTT. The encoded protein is CASSLVGRNTEAFF.

The CDR3 spells CASSLLGQGTGANVLTF. CDR3 nucleotide sequence: TGTGCCAGCAGCCTCCTGGGACAGGGTACTGGGGCCAACGTCCTGACTTTC. J is TRBJ2-6 and V is TRBV5-6; 9 nucleotides line up with TRBD1. The V gene end was trimmed by 4 bases and the J gene end by 2 bases; junction bases not matched to a gene: 7. The V gene's germline CDR1 is SGHDT and CDR2 YYEEEE. There are 17 residues in the CDR3. Looking up the rest from reference TRBV5-6 and TRBJ2-6 gives the full variable domain: DAGVTQSPTHLIKTRGQQVTLRCSPKSGHDTVSWYQQALGQGPQFIFQYYEEEERQRGNFPDRFSGHQFPNYSSELNVNALLLGDSALYLCASSLLGQGTGANVLTFGAGSRLTVL.

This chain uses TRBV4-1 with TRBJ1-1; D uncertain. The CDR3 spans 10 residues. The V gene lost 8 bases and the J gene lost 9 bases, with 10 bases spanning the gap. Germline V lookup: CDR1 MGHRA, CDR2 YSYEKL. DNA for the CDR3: TGCGCCAGCGGCCCTCCCCAAGCTTTCTTT. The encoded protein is CASGPPQAFF.

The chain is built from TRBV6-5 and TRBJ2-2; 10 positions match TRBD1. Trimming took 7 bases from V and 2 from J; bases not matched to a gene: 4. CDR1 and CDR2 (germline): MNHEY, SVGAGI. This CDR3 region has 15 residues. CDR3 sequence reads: CASMWDRGNTGELFF. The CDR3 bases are TGTGCCAGCATGTGGGACAGGGGAAACACCGGGGAGCTGTTTTTT.

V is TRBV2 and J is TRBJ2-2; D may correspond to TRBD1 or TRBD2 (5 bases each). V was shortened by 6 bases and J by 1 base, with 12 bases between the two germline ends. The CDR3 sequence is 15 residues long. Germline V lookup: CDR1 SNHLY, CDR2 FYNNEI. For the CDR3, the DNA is TGTGCCAGCAGGGGGACCCCTTTGAACACCGGGGAGCTGTTTTTT. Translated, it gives CASRGTPLNTGELFF.

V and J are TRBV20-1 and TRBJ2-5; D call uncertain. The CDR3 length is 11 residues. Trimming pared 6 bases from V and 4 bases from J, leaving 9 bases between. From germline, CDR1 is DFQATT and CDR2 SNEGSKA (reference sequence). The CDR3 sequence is CSARTGETQYF. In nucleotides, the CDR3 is TGCAGTGCGCGAACCGGAGAGACCCAGTACTTC.

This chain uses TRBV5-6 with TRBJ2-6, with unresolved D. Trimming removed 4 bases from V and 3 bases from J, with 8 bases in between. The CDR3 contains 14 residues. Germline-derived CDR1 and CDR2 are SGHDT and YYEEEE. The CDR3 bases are TGTGCCAGCAGCAAAGTAGATGGGGCCAACGTCCTGACTTTC. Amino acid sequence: CASSKVDGANVLTF.

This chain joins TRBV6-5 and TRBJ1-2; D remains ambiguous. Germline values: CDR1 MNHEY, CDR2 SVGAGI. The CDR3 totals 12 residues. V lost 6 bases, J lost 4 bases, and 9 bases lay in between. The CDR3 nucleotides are TGTGCCAGCAGGGACGGGCGCTATGGCTACACCTTC. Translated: CASRDGRYGYTF.

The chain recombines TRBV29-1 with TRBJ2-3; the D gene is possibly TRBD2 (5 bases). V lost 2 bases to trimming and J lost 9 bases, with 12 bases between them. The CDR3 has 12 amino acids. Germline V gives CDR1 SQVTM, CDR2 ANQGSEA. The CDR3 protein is CSVEYGKATQYF. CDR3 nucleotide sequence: TGCAGCGTTGAATACGGGAAGGCCACGCAGTATTTT.

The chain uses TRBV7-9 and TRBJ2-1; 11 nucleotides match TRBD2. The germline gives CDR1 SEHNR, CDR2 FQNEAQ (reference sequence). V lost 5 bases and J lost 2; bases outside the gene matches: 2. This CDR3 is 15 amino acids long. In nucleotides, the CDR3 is TGTGCCAGCAGCCAGGGACTAGCGGCCTACAATGAGCAGTTCTTC. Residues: CASSQGLAAYNEQFF.

The CDR3 sequence: CASSLGQMNTEAFF. CDR3 DNA sequence: TGTGCCAGCAGTTTGGGACAGATGAACACTGAAGCTTTCTTT. The chain links TRBV12-3 or TRBV12-4 to TRBJ1-1, with TRBD1 matching over 7 bases. The CDR3 has 14 residues. The V and J ends lost 3 bases and 0 bases, in that order; junction bases with no gene match: 1.

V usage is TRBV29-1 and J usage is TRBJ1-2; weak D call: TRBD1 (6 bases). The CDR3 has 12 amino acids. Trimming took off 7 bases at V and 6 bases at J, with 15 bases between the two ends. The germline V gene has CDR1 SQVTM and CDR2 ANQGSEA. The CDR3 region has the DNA TGCAGCGCGGTCGCAGGGGCGGATGGCTACACCTTC. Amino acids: CSAVAGADGYTF.

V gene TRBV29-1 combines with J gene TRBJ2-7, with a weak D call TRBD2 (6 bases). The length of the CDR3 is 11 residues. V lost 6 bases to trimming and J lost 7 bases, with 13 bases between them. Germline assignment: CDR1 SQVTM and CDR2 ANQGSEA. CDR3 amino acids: CSVPGLQEQYF. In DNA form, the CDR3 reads TGCAGCGTCCCGGGACTCCAAGAGCAGTACTTC.

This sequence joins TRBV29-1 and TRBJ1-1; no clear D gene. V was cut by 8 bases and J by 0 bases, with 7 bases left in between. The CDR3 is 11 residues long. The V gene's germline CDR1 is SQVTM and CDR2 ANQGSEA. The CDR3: CSCGMNTEAFF. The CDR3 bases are TGCAGCTGTGGTATGAACACTGAAGCTTTCTTT.